The 14 T cell receptor beta chains reported below all come from one sample, sequenced in a study of vaccination effects on CD4 cells after COVID-19. Researchers isolated CD4+ T cells once ten to eleven days of culture had elapsed. Sequencing was performed with immunoSEQ multiplex PCR; in TCRdb, only in-frame clones are kept and a portion is missing. The table shows roughly 68,000 clones, with 72% occurring only once. Their specific antigens are unknown. The source material was CD4+ T cells from PBMCs cultured without peptide, sampled before COVID-19 vaccination. The receptor set was obtained from a human donor who had a prior SARS-CoV-2 infection.

The V call is TRBV14, the J call TRBJ2-2; 11 bases map to TRBD2. CDR1 is SGHDN and CDR2 is FVKESK in the germline V gene. The CDR3 sequence is 19 residues long. V shed 0 bases, J shed 3 bases, and the junction held 9 bases outside the gene matches. CDR3: CASSQDRSSLAGDTGELFF. DNA for the CDR3: TGTGCCAGCAGCCAAGATCGTAGTTCACTAGCGGGAGACACCGGGGAGCTGTTTTTT.

The rearrangement uses TRBV7-2 and TRBJ2-5; D gene unclear. Trimming took 5 bases from V and 4 from J, leaving 11 bases between them. This CDR3 contains 13 residues. Germline V gene sequence: CDR1 SGHTA, CDR2 FQGNSA. The CDR3 sequence is CASSAPTIETQYF. The CDR3 nucleotides read TGTGCCAGCAGCGCACCAACCATAGAGACCCAGTACTTC. Using reference TRBV7-2 and TRBJ2-5 for the parts outside the CDR3, the full variable domain is GAGVSQSPSNKVTEKGKDVELRCDPISGHTALYWYRQSLGQGLEFLIYFQGNSAPDKSGLPSDRFSAERTGGSVSTLTIQRTQQEDSAVYLCASSAPTIETQYFGPGTRLLVL.

The chain joins TRBV2 to TRBJ1-4; 10 bases align to TRBD1. CDR3 length: 15 amino acids. V lost 4 bases, J lost 10 bases, and 9 bases stayed unmatched. Germline V gene data show CDR1 as SNHLY and CDR2 as FYNNEI. In DNA form, the CDR3 reads TGTGCCAGCAGTGGTCAGACAGGGGGCGCCGGAAAACTGTTTTTT. Its protein is CASSGQTGGAGKLFF.

The rearrangement uses TRBV15 and TRBJ1-2; TRBD1 is a possible D gene (6 bases). This CDR3 spans 15 amino acids. The V end was cut by 1 base, the J end by 7 bases, with 16 bases between. Germline loops: CDR1 LNHNV, CDR2 YYDKDF (reference sequence). The DNA for the CDR3 is TGTGCCACCAGCAGAGCGCGGACAGAACGAGCTGGCTACACCTTC. It encodes CATSRARTERAGYTF. Together with reference TRBV15 and TRBJ1-2, the CDR3 gives the full variable domain: DAMVIQNPRYQVTQFGKPVTLSCSQTLNHNVMYWYQQKSSQAPKLLFHYYDKDFNNEADTPDNFQSRRPNTSFCFLDIRSPGLGDTAMYLCATSRARTERAGYTFGSGTRLTVV.

V and J are TRBV29-1 and TRBJ1-2; D not certain. Trimming pared 6 bases from V and 0 bases from J, leaving 14 bases between. The germline V gene has CDR1 SQVTM and CDR2 ANQGSEA. CDR3 size: 14 residues. The CDR3 loop reads CSVAMGWANYGYTF. In DNA form, the CDR3 reads TGCAGCGTGGCCATGGGGTGGGCTAACTATGGCTACACCTTC.

This chain uses TRBV18 with TRBJ2-3; no definite D call. The CDR3 loop spans 15 amino acids. The V gene's germline CDR1 is KGHSH and CDR2 LQKENI. Trimming left V 4 bases short and J 0 bases short, with 11 bases between. CDR3 amino acids: CASSLEIFSTDTQYF. The CDR3 DNA reads as TGTGCCAGCTCACTTGAGATCTTTAGCACAGATACGCAGTATTTT.

The chain combines TRBV5-1 with TRBJ1-2, with 10 positions matching TRBD1. CDR3 size: 13 residues. The germline V gene encodes CDR1 SGHRS and CDR2 YFSETQ. The V gene end was trimmed by 4 bases and the J gene end by 6 bases; junction bases not matched to a gene: 3. CDR3 nucleotides: TGCGCCAGCAGCCACGGGACAGGGGATGGCTACACCTTC. Translated: CASSHGTGDGYTF.

This clone has only one observation. The chain couples TRBV7-3 to TRBJ1-5; 7 bases are a match to TRBD1. Trimming removed 1 base from V and 5 bases from J; junction bases left unmatched: 8. The CDR3 contains 16 residues. CDR1 and CDR2 (germline): SGHTA, FQGTGA. CDR3 bases: TGTGCCAGCAGCTTAAGTACAGGGGCAGGGTATCAGCCCCAGCATTTT. It translates to CASSLSTGAGYQPQHF.

The count of this clone is one. This chain uses TRBV3-1 (or the pseudogene TRBV3-2) with TRBJ2-3; D is undetermined. Trimming stripped 2 bases from V and 3 bases from J, with 15 bases between. The CDR3 runs to 16 residues. CDR1 is LGHDT and CDR2 is YNNKEL in the germline V gene (reference sequence). The CDR3 coding sequence is TGTGCCAGCAGCCAACACCAGGCGGCCGGAACAGATACGCAGTATTTT. It translates to CASSQHQAAGTDTQYF.

This clone has a handful of counts. The chain joins TRBV3-1 (or the pseudogene TRBV3-2) to TRBJ2-7; no reliable D call. Trimming took 2 bases from V and 1 from J, leaving 12 bases between them. Germline V lookup: CDR1 LGHDT, CDR2 YNNKEL (reference sequence). CDR3 length equals 15 residues. This chain's CDR3 is CASSQLPLPSYEQYF. CDR3 sequence (DNA): TGTGCCAGCAGCCAATTGCCCCTCCCTTCCTACGAGCAGTACTTC.

This chain links TRBV5-1 with TRBJ2-2; the D gene is possibly TRBD1 (6 bases). V lost 3 bases, J lost 1 base, and 16 bases lay in between. The CDR3 is 17 amino acids. Germline lookup yields CDR1 SGHRS and CDR2 YFSETQ. CDR3 region: CASSWEQGGLNTGELFF. The CDR3 nucleotides are TGCGCCAGCAGCTGGGAACAGGGCGGGTTGAACACCGGGGAGCTGTTTTTT.

The V gene is TRBV18, the J gene TRBJ2-5, with 7 bases that match TRBD1. The ends lost 4 bases at V and 5 bases at J; junction bases unmatched: 10. Per germline, CDR1 KGHSH and CDR2 LQKENI. The CDR3 runs 15 residues. CDR3 bases: TGTGCCAGCTCACTTAACAGGGGTCCAGGTGAGACCCAGTACTTC. Amino acid sequence: CASSLNRGPGETQYF.

The chain uses TRBV7-2 and TRBJ1-3; D unclear. The CDR3 has 14 residues. CDR1 is SGHTA, CDR2 FQGNSA, per germline. V lost 4 bases, J lost 0 bases, and 7 bases lay in between. The CDR3 sequence: CASSSSFSGNTIYF. The DNA for the CDR3 is TGTGCCAGCAGCTCATCTTTCTCTGGAAACACCATATATTTT.

This chain connects TRBV15 to TRBJ2-1; 9 bases map to TRBD2. The CDR3 consists of 15 residues. CDR1 and CDR2 (germline): LNHNV, YYDKDF (reference sequence). After removal of 0 bases from V and 10 bases from J, the junction contained 7 bases not matched to a gene. CDR3 protein: CATSRDTAGGREQFF. In nucleotides, the CDR3 is TGTGCCACCAGCAGAGATACCGCGGGGGGGCGCGAGCAGTTCTTC.